This TCR beta chain was obtained from a study of T cell repertoires in cytomegalovirus infection. Overall study: CMV epitopes in the study were HLA-C-restricted (recently identified) and HLA-B-restricted (well studied). Through public TCR beta signatures, both CMV infection and matching HLA type were indicated.

The table lists this clonotype with a few counts. Its matching antigen is unknown. TCRdb used MiXCR to reprocess the reads, holding one entry per CDR3 protein. This sample yields roughly 800,000 distinct CDR3 sequences, of which 25% to 30% are seen a single time; approximately 14% belongs to the top ten. Study-wide results and caveats: CMV-specific TCR beta clonotypes restricted by HLA-C were the ones dominating the ex vivo response.

Germline CDR1 is LNHDA and CDR2 is SQIVND (reference sequence). Trimming left V 6 bases short and J 3 bases short, with 11 bases between. This CDR3 comprises 13 residues. This TCR was sampled from a human donor in good health (CMV status not recorded). Some clones in this sample may be carry-over from other donors' samples. This specimen was cultured CD8+ T cells from PBMCs, taken from culture after CMV antigen stimulation. The chain is built from TRBV19 and TRBJ1-1; possibly TRBD1 for D (6 bases). The CDR3 region has the DNA TGTGCCAGTAGGAGGACAGCCTACACTGAAGCTTTCTTT. Its protein product is CASRRTAYTEAFF. Drawing the rest from reference TRBV19 and TRBJ1-1, the complete variable domain is DGGITQSPKYLFRKEGQNVTLSCEQNLNHDAMYWYRQDPGQGLRLIYYSQIVNDFQKGDIAEGYSVSREKKESFPLTVTSAQKNPTAFYLCASRRTAYTEAFFGQGTRLTVV.